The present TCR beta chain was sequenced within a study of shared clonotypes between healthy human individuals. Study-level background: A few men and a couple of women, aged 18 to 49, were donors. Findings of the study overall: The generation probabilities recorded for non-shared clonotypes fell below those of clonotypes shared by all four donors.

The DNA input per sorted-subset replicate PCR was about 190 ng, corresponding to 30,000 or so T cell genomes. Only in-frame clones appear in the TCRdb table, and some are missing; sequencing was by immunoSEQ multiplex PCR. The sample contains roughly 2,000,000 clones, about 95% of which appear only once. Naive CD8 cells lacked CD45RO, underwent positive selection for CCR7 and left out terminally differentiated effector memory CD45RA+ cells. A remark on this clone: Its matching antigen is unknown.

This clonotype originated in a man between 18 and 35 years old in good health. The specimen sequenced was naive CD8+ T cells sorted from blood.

As DNA, the CDR3 is TGCGCCAGCAGCCAAGAGAGAGGACTAGCGGACACCTACGAGCAGTACTTC. It codes for CASSQERGLADTYEQYF. J is TRBJ2-7 and V is TRBV4-1, with TRBD2 matching 10 bases. After removal of 0 bases from V and 2 bases from J, the junction contained 7 bases not matched to a gene. From germline, CDR1 is MGHRA and CDR2 YSYEKL. There are 17 residues in the CDR3.